One and the same sample provided the 6 T cell receptor beta chains below, sequenced in a study of patients and donors after allogeneic stem cell transplantation (TCRdb year 2020). The library was produced with RT-PCR. For sequencing, a NextSeq 550 was employed. The public reads were reprocessed in TCRdb via fastp at Q25 and MiXCR, keeping in-frame beta chains. Under each unique CDR3 protein, matching rows form one entry showing the most common genes and DNA. The table for this sample lists about 960,000 distinct CDR3 sequences; approximately 19% of them were counted only once. The ten largest make up 5% to 6.5% of the sample. Sequenced: blood, either unsorted or a sorted T cell fraction (not recorded which). Every receptor here comes from a human donor who was either an allogeneic HSCT recipient or a stem cell or donor lymphocyte infusion donor (not recorded which). It is not recorded whose cells these are; they may come from a transplant donor.

This clonotype was recorded a few times. The chain uses TRBV21-1 and TRBJ1-1. TRBV21-1 counts as a pseudogene. This CDR3 has 13 amino acids. In DNA form, the CDR3 reads TGTGCCAGCAGCAAAGGAACGAACACTGAAGCTTTCTTT. This sequence encodes CASSKGTNTEAFF.

J is TRBJ2-1 and V is TRBV2; D call uncertain. The CDR3 consists of 13 residues. CDR1 is SNHLY, CDR2 FYNNEI, per germline. V lost 5 bases and J 5 bases, leaving 10 bases between the germline ends. CDR3 nucleotide sequence: TGTGCCAGCAGTTACCGATCGGACAATGAGCAGTTCTTC. Translation: CASSYRSDNEQFF.

This clonotype has at least ten counts. The V gene is TRBV20-1, the J gene TRBJ1-5; no clear D. Trimming shortened V by 3 bases and J by 0 bases, and 0 bases separated the two germline ends. The germline V gene has CDR1 DFQATT and CDR2 SNEGSKA (reference sequence). CDR3 length: 11 amino acids. CDR3 sequence reads: CSASSNQPQHF. DNA of the CDR3: TGCAGTGCTAGTAGCAATCAGCCCCAGCATTTT.

The chain employs TRBV6-5 and TRBJ2-3, with D hard to call. Trimming took 2 bases from V and 2 from J, leaving 8 bases between them. The CDR3 length is 14 residues. CDR1 is MNHEY and CDR2 is SVGAGI in the germline V gene. CDR3 DNA: TGTGCCAGCAGTTACGGAAAGAACACAGATACGCAGTATTTT. Its protein is CASSYGKNTDTQYF.

This clonotype was counted at least ten times. The chain is built from TRBV12-3 or TRBV12-4 and TRBJ1-5; no clear D gene. The CDR3 length is 14 residues. The germline V and J ends were trimmed by 7 bases and 6 bases, with 16 bases remaining between them. The CDR3 sequence is CASTAGGALQPQHF. The CDR3 DNA sequence: TGTGCCAGCACTGCGGGCGGAGCCCTTCAGCCCCAGCATTTT.

This chain uses TRBV7-9 with TRBJ2-7, with D perhaps being TRBD1 or TRBD2 (5 bases each). The V end lost 3 bases, the J end lost 0 bases, and 12 bases lay between the germline ends. CDR3 length equals 15 residues. Germline CDR1 SEHNR, CDR2 FQNEAQ (reference sequence). The CDR3 loop is CASSFLRGPSYEQYF. DNA for the CDR3: TGTGCCAGCAGCTTTCTCCGGGGCCCCTCCTACGAGCAGTACTTC.